The 2 T cell receptor beta chains below come from one sample, sequenced in a study of OX40 agonist ivuxolimab in advanced cancers. TCRdb keeps only in-frame clones here, not all; method: immunoSEQ multiplex PCR. The sample carries 20,000 to 25,000 clones, 75% to 90% recorded once. The sequenced sample was CD4+ or CD8+ T cells sorted from blood, obtained in a trial of the OX40 agonist ivuxolimab. These receptors were obtained from an adult with an advanced solid tumor such as melanoma, head and neck, liver or kidney cancer.

The CDR3 spells CVCYLSSYEQYF. Here the CDR3 DNA reads TGTGTCTGCTATCTCAGCTCCTACGAGCAGTACTTC. The chain employs TRBV30 and TRBJ2-7; D gene unclear. Germline V gene data show CDR1 as GTSNPN and CDR2 as SVGIG (reference sequence). The CDR3 is 12 residues long.

The rearrangement joins TRBV7-2 to TRBJ2-2; 8 bases line up with TRBD1. CDR1 is SGHTA, CDR2 FQGNSA, per germline. The CDR3 has 14 amino acids. V gave up 1 base and J gave up 5 bases; unmatched junction bases: 0. CDR3 DNA sequence: TGTGCCAGCAGCTTAGGGACAGGGACCGGGGAGCTGTTTTTT. This encodes CASSLGTGTGELFF.